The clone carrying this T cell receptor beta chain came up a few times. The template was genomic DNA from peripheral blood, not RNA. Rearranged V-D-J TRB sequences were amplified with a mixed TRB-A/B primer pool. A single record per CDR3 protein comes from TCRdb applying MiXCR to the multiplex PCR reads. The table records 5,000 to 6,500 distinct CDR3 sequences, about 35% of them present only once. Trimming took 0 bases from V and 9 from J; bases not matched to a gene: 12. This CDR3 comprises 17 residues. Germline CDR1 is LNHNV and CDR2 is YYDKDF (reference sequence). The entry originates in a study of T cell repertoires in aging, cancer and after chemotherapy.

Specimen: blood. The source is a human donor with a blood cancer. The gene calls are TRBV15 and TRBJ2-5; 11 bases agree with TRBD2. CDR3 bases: TGTGCCACCAGCAGAGACCCCGGGACTAGCGGTCCAGGGGCCCAGTACTTC. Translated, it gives CATSRDPGTSGPGAQYF.